Listed here are 21 T cell receptor beta chains from one sample, sequenced in a study of cytomegalovirus exposure and HLA in healthy donors. Use of 60 Vbeta and 13 Jbeta primers characterized the PCR. The repertoire was sequenced with immunoSEQ multiplex PCR; TCRdb's copy has only in-frame clones and lacks some. The table lists about 64,000 clones, approximately 78% of them singletons. Material for sequencing was PBMCs. All receptors come from a man younger than 30 in good health and CMV-seropositive.

V usage is TRBV4-2 and J usage is TRBJ2-7; the D gene is possibly TRBD2 (5 bases). The CDR3 has 13 amino acids. V lost 3 bases to trimming and J lost 3 bases, with 9 bases between them. Germline assignment: CDR1 LGHNA and CDR2 YNFKEQ. The CDR3 region is CASSQRANYEQYF. CDR3 in DNA: TGTGCCAGCAGCCAGAGGGCCAACTACGAGCAGTACTTC.

This CDR3 reads CASSQWRGETQYF. CDR3 in DNA: TGCGCCAGCAGCCAATGGCGAGGAGAGACCCAGTACTTC. The gene calls are TRBV4-1 and TRBJ2-5; no clear D. Germline CDR1 is MGHRA and CDR2 is YSYEKL. With 2 bases removed from V and 4 bases from J, the gap between germline ends came to 8 bases. CDR3 length: 13 residues.

The rearrangement links TRBV2 to TRBJ2-1, with 7 nucleotides matching TRBD2. V lost 3 bases to trimming and J lost 7 bases; unmatched junction nucleotides: 6. The CDR3 contains 14 residues. CDR1 is SNHLY, CDR2 FYNNEI, per germline. CDR3 amino acids: CASSDRLAWNEQFF. As DNA, the CDR3 is TGTGCCAGCAGTGATCGACTAGCCTGGAATGAGCAGTTCTTC.

The V gene is TRBV5-1, the J gene TRBJ2-5; 7 bases line up with TRBD1. V was clipped by 5 bases and J by 3 bases; unmatched bases: 13. Germline V lookup: CDR1 SGHRS, CDR2 YFSETQ. The CDR3 totals 16 residues. The chain's CDR3 is CASRQQGSSTEETQYF. DNA for the CDR3: TGCGCCAGCAGGCAACAGGGGAGCTCGACCGAAGAGACCCAGTACTTC.

The gene calls are TRBV28 and TRBJ1-2; D is undetermined. This CDR3 has 14 amino acids. Trimming pared 6 bases from V and 4 bases from J, leaving 15 bases between. Germline values: CDR1 MDHEN, CDR2 SYDVKM. The CDR3 DNA is TGTGCCAGCAGCATACTCCTTTCGAGCTATGGCTACACCTTC. Protein sequence: CASSILLSSYGYTF.

The chain's CDR3 is CASSSVLVSEQYF. In DNA, the CDR3 is TGTGCCAGCAGCTCGGTTCTAGTTTCCGAGCAGTACTTC. This chain uses TRBV5-6 with TRBJ2-7; D ambiguous. Trimming took 3 bases from V and 6 from J, leaving 13 bases between them. The CDR3 extends over 13 amino acids. From germline, CDR1 is SGHDT and CDR2 YYEEEE.

The chain uses TRBV5-1 and TRBJ2-7, with D possibly being TRBD2 (5 bases). CDR1 is SGHRS, CDR2 YFSETQ, per germline. The CDR3 has 16 residues. V lost 1 base, J lost 7 bases, and 21 bases lay in between. The CDR3 nucleotides are TGCGCCAGCAGCTTGTATGGATTCGCGGGTCTAGGTGAGCAGTACTTC. As protein: CASSLYGFAGLGEQYF.

This clone was counted a single time. This chain joins TRBV15 and TRBJ2-1; the D gene is possibly TRBD1 (6 bases). The V end was cut by 2 bases, the J end by 4 bases, with 15 bases between. CDR3 length: 16 amino acids. The germline gives CDR1 LNHNV, CDR2 YYDKDF (reference sequence). The CDR3 is CATSRSQGSLYNEQFF. Here the CDR3 DNA reads TGTGCCACCAGCAGATCACAGGGATCCTTGTACAATGAGCAGTTCTTC.

The chain recombines TRBV6-1 with TRBJ1-5, with 9 bases matching TRBD1. Losses at the gene ends were 10 bases for V and 10 bases for J; bases not matched to a gene: 14. The CDR3 sequence is 14 residues long. Germline V gives CDR1 MNHNS, CDR2 SASEGT. CDR3 in amino acids: CAILERQGVKPQHF. The CDR3 DNA reads as TGTGCCATCTTAGAAAGACAGGGGGTTAAACCCCAGCATTTT.

This clone was observed a handful of times. The chain recombines TRBV29-1 with TRBJ1-1; possibly TRBD1 for D (5 bases). Germline assignment: CDR1 SQVTM and CDR2 ANQGSEA. V was cut by 4 bases and J by 3 bases, with 15 bases left in between. The CDR3 runs 14 residues. The CDR3 nucleotides are TGCAGCGTTGGGGGGGACCTGGGGGACACTGAAGCTTTCTTT. This gives the protein CSVGGDLGDTEAFF.

The rearrangement uses TRBV5-1 and TRBJ2-3, with 7 bases aligning to TRBD2. Germline trimming cut 0 bases from V and 2 bases from J; bases unmatched to any gene: 9. The CDR3 spans 17 residues. Per the germline V gene, CDR1 is SGHRS and CDR2 is YFSETQ. The CDR3 reads CASSLGHGGGVTDTQYF. In nucleotides, the CDR3 is TGCGCCAGCAGCTTGGGCCACGGCGGGGGAGTCACAGATACGCAGTATTTT.

The chain is built from TRBV10-2 and TRBJ1-1; TRBD1 is a possible D gene (6 bases). The V gene lost 6 bases and the J gene lost 4 bases, with 24 bases spanning the gap. Germline-derived CDR1 and CDR2 are WSHSY and SAAADI. This CDR3 contains 17 residues. The DNA of the CDR3 is TGCGCCAGCAGGGCACAGGGTACTCCACTAGGAGCCACTGAAGCTTTCTTT. It is translated as CASRAQGTPLGATEAFF.

This rearrangement joins TRBV6-1 to TRBJ1-5; no firm D call. The CDR3 loop spans 14 amino acids. Per the germline V gene, CDR1 is MNHNS and CDR2 is SASEGT. Trimming stripped 6 bases from V and 2 bases from J, with 11 bases between. The DNA for the CDR3 is TGTGCCAGCAGCAACTTAGGAGGCAATCAGCCCCAGCATTTT. It codes for CASSNLGGNQPQHF.

The chain uses TRBV7-9 and TRBJ2-1; D possibly corresponds to TRBD2 (6 bases). Trimming took 4 bases from V and 0 from J, leaving 13 bases between them. The CDR3 runs 16 residues. Germline loops: CDR1 SEHNR, CDR2 FQNEAQ (reference sequence). This chain's CDR3 is CASSSTRGSSYNEQFF. The CDR3 nucleotides are TGTGCCAGCAGCTCAACTCGGGGGAGCTCCTACAATGAGCAGTTCTTC.

The chain is built from TRBV28 and TRBJ1-2; D call uncertain. The CDR3 is 15 amino acids. Germline values: CDR1 MDHEN, CDR2 SYDVKM. Trimming removed 2 bases at V and 6 bases at J, with 16 bases between. The CDR3 bases are TGTGCCAGCAGTTTAACGAGGAAAAGGTTGGATGGCTACACCTTC. Translated: CASSLTRKRLDGYTF.

The chain couples TRBV29-1 to TRBJ1-2; D is unclear. V shed 3 bases and J shed 2 bases, with 7 bases lying between them. The CDR3 consists of 12 residues. Per germline, CDR1 SQVTM and CDR2 ANQGSEA. In DNA form, the CDR3 reads TGCAGCGTTGATGCACAGAACTATGGCTACACCTTC. It codes for CSVDAQNYGYTF.

The chain uses TRBV6-5 and TRBJ1-6; tentative D call: TRBD1 (5 bases). The CDR3 has 14 amino acids. The germline CDR1 and CDR2 sequences are MNHEY and SVGAGI. Deletions cut 2 bases from V and 8 bases from J, with 10 bases between. CDR3 in DNA: TGTGCCAGCAGTTACCTGGGACTGGATTCACCCCTCCACTTT. Protein product: CASSYLGLDSPLHF.

This clone was seen a few times. The V call is TRBV11-2, the J call TRBJ1-2; D may be TRBD1 (5 bases). This CDR3 has 15 amino acids. V was trimmed by 1 base and J by 3 bases, leaving 12 bases between them. Germline V gene sequence: CDR1 SGHAT, CDR2 FQNNGV. The CDR3 region has the DNA TGTGCCAGCAGCTTAGGGCAGGGCAGGGACTATGGCTACACCTTC. Its protein is CASSLGQGRDYGYTF.

V gene TRBV6-5 combines with J gene TRBJ1-2; D not certain. The germline V gene encodes CDR1 MNHEY and CDR2 SVGAGI. CDR3 length equals 13 residues. The V end lost 6 bases, the J end lost 2 bases, and 10 bases lay between the germline ends. Here the CDR3 DNA reads TGTGCCAGCAGACCCGGGAGAAACTATGGCTACACCTTC. It is translated as CASRPGRNYGYTF.

This clone was picked up one time. The chain employs TRBV6-1 and TRBJ2-7; 8 positions agree with TRBD1. The CDR3 runs to 13 residues. Germline CDR1 MNHNS, CDR2 SASEGT. The V gene end was trimmed by 5 bases and the J gene end by 2 bases; junction bases not matched to a gene: 2. The CDR3 coding sequence is TGTGCCAGCAGTCGGACAGGGCCCTACGAGCAGTACTTC. This codes for CASSRTGPYEQYF.

This chain uses TRBV29-1 with TRBJ2-7; 8 bases match TRBD2. V shed 4 bases and J 3 bases; nucleotides not matched to a gene: 5. The germline gives CDR1 SQVTM, CDR2 ANQGSEA. The CDR3 spans 13 residues. The CDR3 protein is CSVGSGGIYEQYF. The DNA of the CDR3 is TGCAGCGTTGGCTCGGGGGGGATCTACGAGCAGTACTTC.